The 24 T cell receptor beta chains given below trace back to one sample, sequenced in a study of regulatory T cells in long-lasting Graves disease. Library construction for TCR beta used iRepertoire HTBI primers and Arm-PCR of CDR3 regions. Each CDR3 protein gets one entry after TCRdb re-called the multiplex PCR reads with MiXCR. The data show about 350,000 distinct CDR3 sequences, with about 17% seen just once and 20% held by the top ten. Time point noted: newly diagnosed GD, antithyroid drugs for less than 3 months. Following extraction of RNA from PBMCs, that RNA was used to make the TCR library. These data also formed part of another study, on T cells in Graves' hyperthyroidism and ophthalmopathy.

The source material was peripheral blood mononuclear cells (PBMCs), sampled at new diagnosis, from a patient treated with antithyroid drugs. The origin of the receptors is a woman between 18 and 29 years old with Graves disease.

This clonotype was seen repeatedly, ten times or more. The genes are TRBV27 and TRBJ1-6; a possible D gene is TRBD1 (5 bases). Germline V gene lookup returns CDR1 MNHEY and CDR2 SMNVEV (reference sequence). The CDR3 extends over 14 amino acids. Trimming stripped 3 bases from V and 12 bases from J, with 15 bases between. Here the CDR3 reads CASSLDGQIQPLHF. The CDR3 DNA follows: TGTGCCAGCAGTTTGGATGGACAAATTCAACCCCTCCACTTT.

This clonotype was picked up many times. In DNA, the CDR3 is TGTGCCAGCAGCACGGGGATCCCCCGCGATGAAGCTTTCTTT. Protein: CASSTGIPRDEAFF. V is TRBV7-8 and J is TRBJ1-1; D gene unclear. CDR1 is SGHVS and CDR2 is FQNEAQ in the germline V gene. V was pared by 5 bases and J by 7 bases, with 17 bases between. The CDR3 consists of 14 residues.

In this sample, this clonotype turned up a few times. The rearrangement joins TRBV29-1 to TRBJ2-1, with 15 bases aligning to TRBD2. The CDR3 runs to 17 residues. Unmatched junction bases numbered 14, after V lost 7 bases and J lost 7 bases. The V gene's germline CDR1 is SQVTM and CDR2 ANQGSEA. CDR3 coding DNA: TGCAGCGCCCGCGGACTAGCGGGAGGGCCCTCAGGTAATGAGCAGTTCTTC. Residues: CSARGLAGGPSGNEQFF.

This clonotype has only a few counts. The CDR3 sequence is CASTLTGVTEAFF. DNA of the CDR3: TGTGCCAGCACCCTGACAGGGGTGACTGAAGCTTTCTTT. The chain combines TRBV12-3 or TRBV12-4 with TRBJ1-1, with 8 bases that match TRBD1. V was pared by 7 bases and J by 5 bases, with 6 bases of the junction left unmatched. CDR3 size: 13 residues.

In its sample, this clonotype was seen many times. The gene calls are TRBV3-1 and TRBJ2-7; D unresolved. The CDR3 runs to 13 residues. Trimming took off 1 base at V and 5 bases at J, with 9 bases between the two ends. Germline CDR1 reads LGHDT; CDR2 reads YNNKEL (reference sequence). CDR3 amino acids: CASSQALGHEQYF. CDR3 coding DNA: TGTGCCAGCAGCCAAGCCCTGGGCCACGAGCAGTACTTC.

This clonotype was seen at least ten times. The chain is built from TRBV13 and TRBJ1-2, with D perhaps matching TRBD1 (6 bases). V gave up 3 bases and J gave up 7 bases, with 12 bases separating them. The CDR3 covers 13 residues. CDR1 PRHDT and CDR2 FYEKMQ come from the germline V gene (reference sequence). The CDR3 loop is CASSFTGSTGYTF. The CDR3 coding sequence is TGTGCCAGCAGCTTCACAGGGAGTACTGGCTACACCTTC.

This clonotype came up many times. The chain combines TRBV5-1 with TRBJ2-5; 7 nucleotides agree with TRBD2. The CDR3 spans 17 residues. Germline V gene sequence: CDR1 SGHRS, CDR2 YFSETQ. Trimming removed 1 base from V and 3 bases from J; junction bases left unmatched: 12. In DNA, the CDR3 is TGCGCCAGCAGCTTGTCTCTAGTAGGGACTAAGAAAGAGACCCAGTACTTC. This translates into CASSLSLVGTKKETQYF.

This clonotype was observed many times. The rearrangement joins TRBV29-1 to TRBJ2-7; 14 bases fit TRBD2. The germline CDR1 and CDR2 sequences are SQVTM and ANQGSEA. V lost 7 bases, J lost 1 base, and 12 bases stayed unmatched. This CDR3 contains 17 residues. CDR3 loop: CSAILPGLAGASYEQYF. The CDR3 nucleotides read TGCAGCGCTATTCTCCCGGGACTAGCGGGAGCGTCCTACGAGCAGTACTTC.

This clonotype was picked up a small number of times. The genes are TRBV27 and TRBJ2-6; D uncertain. Trimming removed 8 bases from V and 0 bases from J, with 8 bases in between. The germline V gene has CDR1 MNHEY and CDR2 SMNVEV (reference sequence). The CDR3 spans 14 residues. CDR3 protein: CASGRNSGANVLTF. As DNA, the CDR3 is TGTGCCAGCGGACGCAACTCTGGGGCCAACGTCCTGACTTTC.

There are many counts of this clonotype. This chain joins TRBV18 and TRBJ1-3; no reliable D call. V lost 3 bases, J lost 0 bases, and 6 bases lay in between. This CDR3 has 14 amino acids. The germline V gene encodes CDR1 KGHSH and CDR2 LQKENI. The CDR3 DNA reads as TGTGCCAGCTCACCGTCCATCTCTGGAAACACCATATATTTT. It codes for CASSPSISGNTIYF.

V and J are TRBV5-5 and TRBJ1-2; 9 bases are a match to TRBD1. Germline values: CDR1 SGHKS, CDR2 YYEKEE (reference sequence). The length of the CDR3 is 15 residues. Trimming cost V 4 bases and J 4 bases; bases outside gene matches: 8. The CDR3 region is CASSRQQGAAYGYTF. DNA of the CDR3: TGTGCCAGCAGCCGGCAACAGGGGGCCGCCTATGGCTACACCTTC.

This chain uses TRBV10-1 with TRBJ2-1, with 9 positions matching TRBD1. The ends lost 3 bases at V and 4 bases at J; junction bases unmatched: 4. CDR1 and CDR2 (germline): WNHNN, SYGVQD (reference sequence). This CDR3 spans 15 amino acids. The CDR3 nucleotides read TGCGCCAGCAGTGATGGGACAGGGTCATACAATGAGCAGTTCTTC. Translation: CASSDGTGSYNEQFF.

Turning to this clonotype: A much larger clone sits a single nucleotide away, making a read error possible. V usage is TRBV7-9 and J usage is TRBJ1-6, with D possibly TRBD1 on 6 matching bases. The germline V gene has CDR1 SEHNR and CDR2 FQNEAQ (reference sequence). Trimming took 4 bases from V and 6 from J, leaving 10 bases between them. The CDR3 is 14 amino acids. CDR3 coding DNA: TGTGCCAGCAGCTCGGACAGAAGTAATTCACCCCTCCACTTT. Protein sequence: CASSSDRSNSPLHF.

This clonotype has more than one count but fewer than ten. This chain links TRBV11-2 with TRBJ2-3; TRBD1 aligns across 7 bases. The CDR3 covers 13 residues. Unmatched junction bases numbered 5, after V lost 9 bases and J lost 2 bases. Germline CDR1 and CDR2: SGHAT and FQNNGV. This CDR3 is CASSTGATDTQYF. The CDR3 coding sequence is TGTGCCAGTAGTACAGGGGCCACAGATACGCAGTATTTT.

This clonotype was seen more than once but under ten times. The J gene is TRBJ2-1, the V gene TRBV19; 7 bases map to TRBD2. The CDR3 spans 15 residues. Germline assignment: CDR1 LNHDA and CDR2 SQIVND (reference sequence). V shed 6 bases and J 1 base; nucleotides not matched to a gene: 6. The CDR3 nucleotides read TGTGCCAGTAGCAGGAGCGGGGATTCCTACAATGAGCAGTTCTTC. Protein product: CASSRSGDSYNEQFF.

The CDR3 bases are TGCGGACTGATGATAGCGGGCTGCACAGATACGCAGTATTTT. Its translation is CGLMIAGCTDTQYF. The chain is built from TRBV20-1 and TRBJ2-3; 7 bases are a match to TRBD2. The CDR3 spans 14 residues. The germline CDR1 and CDR2 sequences are DFQATT and SNEGSKA (reference sequence).

This CDR3 is CASNRDTEAFF. CDR3 coding DNA: TGTGCCAGCAACCGGGACACTGAAGCTTTCTTT. The chain has TRBV6-1 and TRBJ1-1; D gene uncertain. This CDR3 region has 11 residues. CDR1 is MNHNS and CDR2 is SASEGT in the germline V gene. V was clipped by 7 bases and J by 3 bases, with 6 bases between them.

This clonotype was seen only a few times. This chain uses TRBV5-1 with TRBJ1-4; D is unresolved. Germline CDR1 and CDR2: SGHRS and YFSETQ. With 0 bases removed from V and 7 bases from J, the gap between germline ends came to 13 bases. The CDR3 consists of 15 residues. CDR3 nucleotide sequence: TGCGCCAGCAGCTTGGATTTGACCCTGGGTGAAAAACTGTTTTTT. Translated, it gives CASSLDLTLGEKLFF.

In its sample, this clonotype was seen many times. The chain employs TRBV28 and TRBJ2-7; 7 nucleotides line up with TRBD2. V lost 0 bases and J lost 0; bases outside the gene matches: 2. Germline V gene sequence: CDR1 MDHEN, CDR2 SYDVKM. The CDR3 consists of 15 residues. CDR3 DNA: TGTGCCAGCAGTTTATGGGGGGAGGGCTCCTACGAGCAGTACTTC. Protein: CASSLWGEGSYEQYF.

The table lists this clonotype with a few counts. The genes are TRBV28 and TRBJ1-3, with D perhaps TRBD1 (5 bases). The CDR3 covers 17 residues. Trimming removed 0 bases at V and 0 bases at J, with 12 bases between. Germline V gives CDR1 MDHEN, CDR2 SYDVKM. The CDR3 loop is CASSLWAGKNSGNTIYF. CDR3 bases: TGTGCCAGCAGTTTATGGGCAGGGAAAAACTCTGGAAACACCATATATTTT.

This clonotype was seen at least ten times. The chain carries TRBV20-1 and TRBJ2-7; a possible D gene is TRBD1 (6 bases). The length of the CDR3 is 14 residues. V was trimmed by 0 bases and J by 1 base, leaving 10 bases between them. Looked up from germline, CDR1 is DFQATT and CDR2 is SNEGSKA (reference sequence). The CDR3 sequence is CSARDLRGSYEQYF. In DNA, the CDR3 is TGCAGTGCTAGAGATCTCAGGGGATCCTACGAGCAGTACTTC.

This clonotype has more than one count but fewer than ten. The chain joins TRBV20-1 to TRBJ2-3; D is perhaps TRBD1 (5 bases). The CDR3 is made up of 14 amino acids. The V gene's germline CDR1 is DFQATT and CDR2 SNEGSKA (reference sequence). Between the trimmed V and J ends, which lost 5 bases and 1 base, there was a span of 13 bases. The CDR3 here is CSASQGIRTDTQYF. Here the CDR3 DNA reads TGCAGTGCTTCTCAGGGAATACGCACAGATACGCAGTATTTT.

This clonotype was seen ten or more times. The chain employs TRBV20-1 and TRBJ2-2; D may be TRBD2 (6 bases). V was trimmed by 5 bases and J by 2 bases, leaving 12 bases between them. CDR1 DFQATT and CDR2 SNEGSKA come from the germline V gene (reference sequence). The CDR3 covers 14 residues. The DNA of the CDR3 is TGCAGTGCTCGACTGACTAGTAACACCGGGGAGCTGTTTTTT. This codes for CSARLTSNTGELFF.

This clonotype was counted a single time. This sequence may be a read error, since a much larger clone differs from it by one base. The conserved phenylalanine or tryptophan normally closing the CDR3 is absent here, so this likely arose from a read error. V is TRBV6-5 and J is TRBJ2-7; no definite D call. The CDR3 is 11 residues long. V was cut by 4 bases and J by 10 bases, with 11 bases left in between. Per the germline V gene, CDR1 is MNHEY and CDR2 is SVGAGI. The CDR3 region is CASSLAREQYL. CDR3 sequence (DNA): TGTGCCAGCAGTTTGGCAAGAGAACAGTACCTC.